A selection of T cell receptor beta chains follows, all from one sample in a study of T cells after yellow fever vaccination. MiXCR was run by TCRdb on the 5' RACE reads, yielding one entry per CDR3 protein. Of 400,000 or so distinct CDR3 sequences listed, more than 5.5% are singletons. The material was PBMCs, obtained 5 days after the yellow fever booster vaccination. The receptors originated from a man under 40 who received the YFV17D yellow fever vaccine. Both conserved end residues are part of each CDR3. A D gene is named only where the DNA matches it firmly. A row's size may be missing; if present it is once, few, many or a size class.

>NA|TRBV5-1|TRBD1|TRBJ1-4
TGCGCCAGCAGCATGGGACAGGGGAATGAAAAACTGTTTTTT
CASSMGQGNEKLFF
>many|TRBV29-1|NA|TRBJ2-7
TGCAGCGCGCATCTCAGGGGCTACGAGCAGTACTTC
CSAHLRGYEQYF
>few|TRBV7-2|NA|TRBJ2-4
TGTGCCAGCAGCTTCGGCTTCAATGGGATTCAGTACTTC
CASSFGFNGIQYF
>NA|TRBV11-2|NA|TRBJ2-1
TGTGCCAGCAGACAGGGACCCTCCAGAGTCCTTGAGCAGTTCTTC
CASRQGPSRVLEQFF
>NA|TRBV5-1|NA|TRBJ2-7
TGCGCCAGCAGCTCCGACATGGGGCGGTACGAGCAGTACTTC
CASSSDMGRYEQYF
>NA|TRBV5-1|TRBD1|TRBJ1-3
TGCGCCAGCAGCTTGGACTCCGGGACAGCTGGAAACACCATATATTTT
CASSLDSGTAGNTIYF
>many|TRBV12-3/TRBV12-4|TRBD1|TRBJ2-1
TGTGCCAGCAGTCGGTCAGGGGGATATGAGCAGTTCTTC
CASSRSGGYEQFF
>many|TRBV10-3|NA|TRBJ2-5
TGTGCCATCAGTGAGTCGATTGGGGCGTGGACCCAGTACTTC
CAISESIGAWTQYF
>NA|TRBV5-1|NA|TRBJ2-7
TGCGCCAGCAGCTCATCCGGGACACGCTACGAGCAGTACTTC
CASSSSGTRYEQYF
>NA|TRBV20-1|NA|TRBJ2-5
TGCAGTGCTAAGACCCTAGGGAGGCGCCAAGAGACCCAGTACTTC
CSAKTLGRRQETQYF
>few|TRBV6-1|NA|TRBJ2-7
TGTGCCAGCAGTATGACGGGGAGTAGATTGGAGCAGTACTTC
CASSMTGSRLEQYF
>NA|TRBV5-1|NA|TRBJ1-1
TGCGCCAGCAGCCCAAGTTTCGGAGGATACACTGAAGCTTTCTTT
CASSPSFGGYTEAFF
>few|TRBV20-1|NA|TRBJ2-5
TGCAGTGCTAGAGATCTGAGAATGGGGAGCAGCGGACAAGAGACCCAGTACTTC
CSARDLRMGSSGQETQYF
>NA|TRBV19|NA|TRBJ2-7
TGTGCCAGTAGTATAGTAGCGGCCGGATACGAGCAGTACTTC
CASSIVAAGYEQYF
>NA|TRBV12-3/TRBV12-4|TRBD2|TRBJ2-5
TGTGCCAGCAGTGCAACTAGCGGGAGGGCGGGTGAGACCCAGTACTTC
CASSATSGRAGETQYF
>many|TRBV9|NA|TRBJ1-2
TGTGCCAGCAGCGTAGAAGGCAGGGGAAACTATGGCTACACCTTC
CASSVEGRGNYGYTF
>NA|TRBV5-1|NA|TRBJ2-1
TGCGCCAGCAGCTTACAGCTTAATGAGCAGTTCTTC
CASSLQLNEQFF
>many|TRBV7-2|TRBD2|TRBJ2-1
TGTGCCAGCAGCACGACTAGCGGGAGTAGTTTCCATGAGCAGTTCTTC
CASSTTSGSSFHEQFF
>few|TRBV10-3|TRBD1|TRBJ2-7
TGTGCCATCAGTCCCGGACAGGGCCGAGGTGTATCCTACGAGCAGTACTTC
CAISPGQGRGVSYEQYF
>few|TRBV20-1|NA|TRBJ2-2
TGCAGTGCGCGGCCGGGACAGAACACCGGGGAGCTGTTTTTT
CSARPGQNTGELFF
>many|TRBV5-1|NA|TRBJ2-3
TGCGCCAGCAGCTTGAGGGGAGATACGCAGTATTTT
CASSLRGDTQYF
>NA|TRBV5-1|TRBD1|TRBJ1-4
TGCGCCAGCAGCCCGGGACAGGGGGTTGAAAAACTGTTTTTT
CASSPGQGVEKLFF
>NA|TRBV29-1|TRBD1|TRBJ2-1
TGCAGCGTTGCTAAGACAGGGGGTAACTACAATGAGCAGTTCTTC
CSVAKTGGNYNEQFF
>few|TRBV7-9|NA|TRBJ2-3
TGTGCCAGCAGCTTAGCCGGACCAGTGGTAGATACGCAGTATTTT
CASSLAGPVVDTQYF
>many|TRBV14|TRBD1|TRBJ2-7
TGTGCCAGCAGCCAAGCTGGACAGGAACGCTCCTACGAGCAGTACTTC
CASSQAGQERSYEQYF
>few|TRBV2|NA|TRBJ2-2
TGTGCCAGCAATGAGAACACCGGGGAGCTGTTTTTT
CASNENTGELFF
>few|TRBV7-2|NA|TRBJ2-1
TGTGCCAGCAGCCCGTCGGCGTTCTCCTACAATGAGCAGTTCTTC
CASSPSAFSYNEQFF
>NA|TRBV20-1|TRBD1|TRBJ1-2
TGCAGTGCTAGGAGACAGGGGGCGAACTATGGCTACACCTTC
CSARRQGANYGYTF
>many|TRBV3-1|NA|TRBJ2-7
TGTGCCAGCAGCCAACCTTTTATGGTGAGGGAGCAGTACTTC
CASSQPFMVREQYF
>few|TRBV21-1|NA|TRBJ2-5
TGTGCCAGCAGCGTTATCCGGTACCAAGAGACCCAGTACTTC
CASSVIRYQETQYF
>few|TRBV20-1|TRBD1|TRBJ2-2
TGCTGTGCTAGAGATCCGAGGACAGGGGACACCGGGGAGCTGTTTTTT
CCARDPRTGDTGELFF
>NA|TRBV19|NA|TRBJ1-2
TGTGCCAGTAGTATGGGACGGAACTATGGCTACACCTTC
CASSMGRNYGYTF
>few|TRBV10-3|NA|TRBJ2-2
TGTGCCATCAGTACAGGGAACACCGGGGAGCTGTTTTTT
CAISTGNTGELFF
>many|TRBV24-1|TRBD2|TRBJ2-1
TGTGCCACCAGCCCTGGACTAGCGGGTAACAATGAGCAGTTCTTC
CATSPGLAGNNEQFF
>few|TRBV15|TRBD2|TRBJ2-1
TGTGCCACCAGCAGAGCGACTAGCGGGAGATACAATGAGCAGTTCTTC
CATSRATSGRYNEQFF
>NA|TRBV28|NA|TRBJ2-7
TGTGCCAGCAGCCCTACTGCCAGGATTTACGAGCAGTACTTC
CASSPTARIYEQYF
>few|TRBV15|NA|TRBJ2-2
TGTGCCACCAGCAGTAAGCTCGAAGGGGAGCTGTTTTTT
CATSSKLEGELFF
>many|TRBV9|NA|TRBJ2-5
TGTGCCAGCAGCGTAGGGGTAGGGGAAGAGACCCAGTACTTC
CASSVGVGEETQYF
>few|TRBV7-2|TRBD2|TRBJ2-2
TGTGCCAGCAGCTTTCGGACTAGCGATCCCGGGGAGCTGTTTTTT
CASSFRTSDPGELFF
>NA|TRBV12-3/TRBV12-4|TRBD2|TRBJ2-5
TGTGCCAGCAGTTTTGGGGCGGGAGGCCAAGAGACCCAGTACTTC
CASSFGAGGQETQYF
>NA|TRBV20-1|NA|TRBJ2-3
TGCAGTGCTTGGGACCGTATCAAGAGCACAGATACGCAGTATTTT
CSAWDRIKSTDTQYF
>NA|TRBV18|NA|TRBJ2-2
TGTGCCAGCTCACCAGGGTCTCCGGGGGAGCTGTTTTTT
CASSPGSPGELFF
>few|TRBV20-1|NA|TRBJ2-3
TGCAGTGCTAGAGGGATAACGAGCACAGATACGCAGTATTTT
CSARGITSTDTQYF
>many|TRBV12-3/TRBV12-4|TRBD1|TRBJ2-1
TGTGCCAGCAGTCCAACGTCGTCAGGGGGCAATGAGCAGTTCTTC
CASSPTSSGGNEQFF
>NA|TRBV12-3/TRBV12-4|NA|TRBJ1-5
TGTGCCAGCAGTTTTTCCGGGGTTAATCAGCCCCAGCATTTT
CASSFSGVNQPQHF
>NA|TRBV7-2|NA|TRBJ2-3
TGTGCCAGCAGCCTACGGGCCTTAGATACGCAGTATTTT
CASSLRALDTQYF
>NA|TRBV9|NA|TRBJ2-2
TGTGCCAGCTCCGGAGGGGGGTTCCAGAACACCAGGGAGCTGTTTTTT
CASSGGGFQNTRELFF
>many|TRBV5-6|TRBD2|TRBJ2-7
TGTGCCAGCAGCCTACCGGGACTAGCAGAGTGGGGGACCACCTACGAGCAGTACTTC
CASSLPGLAEWGTTYEQYF
>few|TRBV24-1|NA|TRBJ2-5
TGTGCCACCAGTGATAAGGGAGCGGGAGAGACCCAGTACTTC
CATSDKGAGETQYF
>many|TRBV3-1|TRBD2|TRBJ2-7
TGTGCCAGCAGCACCGGGGGGGCGGCCACCTACGAGCAGTACTTC
CASSTGGAATYEQYF
>few|TRBV20-1|NA|TRBJ2-3
TGCAGTGCTAATCAGGGGAGCACAGATACGCAGTATTTT
CSANQGSTDTQYF
>few|TRBV7-9|TRBD2|TRBJ2-1
TGTGCCAGCAGTGGCGGGATAGCGGGAGCTTACAATGAGCAGTTCTTC
CASSGGIAGAYNEQFF
>many|TRBV20-1|TRBD1|TRBJ1-1
TGCAGTGCTAGACAGGGGGCGAACACTGAAGCTTTCTTT
CSARQGANTEAFF
>NA|TRBV9|NA|TRBJ2-3
TGTGCCAGCAGCGTAGAGTTTGAGGGGGGAATCAGGAGAGGGCCGGATACGCAGTATTTT
CASSVEFEGGIRRGPDTQYF
>NA|TRBV20-1|TRBD2|TRBJ2-1
TGCAGTGCCCCCCGTAGCGGGAGAGTGGTCAATGAGCAGTTCTTC
CSAPRSGRVVNEQFF
>few|TRBV7-9|NA|TRBJ1-2
TGTGCCAGCAGCTTAGCGGCTCTTCGGGATGGCTACACCTTC
CASSLAALRDGYTF
>NA|TRBV28|NA|TRBJ1-2
TGTGCCAGTCTCGGCTATGGCTACACCTTC
CASLGYGYTF
>few|TRBV19|NA|TRBJ1-2
TGTGCCAGTAGTAGCACCGGGACGGTCTATGGCTACACCTTC
CASSSTGTVYGYTF
>few|TRBV2|TRBD2|TRBJ2-7
TGTGCCAGCAGGAAAGAGCGGGAGCTCCCGGGGGAGCAGTACTTC
CASRKERELPGEQYF
>NA|TRBV20-1|NA|TRBJ2-1
TGCAGTGCTAGCAGGCGGGATAGGAGCTCCTACAATGAGCAGTTCTTC
CSASRRDRSSYNEQFF